The entry below gives a single T cell receptor (beta chain) sequence along with its context. Germline V CDR1 and CDR2: MGHDK, SYGVNS. The CDR3 length is 15 residues. V lost 1 base to trimming and J lost 8 bases; unmatched junction nucleotides: 4. Method: immunoSEQ multiplex PCR; TCRdb's copy keeps in-frame clones and lacks some. The sample carries 300,000 to 400,000 clones, about 89% recorded once. The data are from a study of blood T cell repertoires in COVID-19. The gene calls are TRBV25-1 and TRBJ2-1; 11 bases align to TRBD1. The sample was PBMCs or T cells enriched from blood (not recorded which). This sequence originates from a man aged 60 to 75 who had recovered from COVID-19. CDR3: CASSESRTGGDEQFF. In DNA form, the CDR3 reads TGTGCCAGCAGTGAATCACGGACAGGGGGCGATGAGCAGTTCTTC. The full variable domain, in which reference TRBV25-1 and TRBJ2-1 provide the parts outside the CDR3, is EADIYQTPRYLVIGTGKKITLECSQTMGHDKMYWYQQDPGMELHLIHYSYGVNSTEKGDLSSESTVSRIRTEHFPLTLESARPSHTSQYLCASSESRTGGDEQFFGPGTRLTVL.